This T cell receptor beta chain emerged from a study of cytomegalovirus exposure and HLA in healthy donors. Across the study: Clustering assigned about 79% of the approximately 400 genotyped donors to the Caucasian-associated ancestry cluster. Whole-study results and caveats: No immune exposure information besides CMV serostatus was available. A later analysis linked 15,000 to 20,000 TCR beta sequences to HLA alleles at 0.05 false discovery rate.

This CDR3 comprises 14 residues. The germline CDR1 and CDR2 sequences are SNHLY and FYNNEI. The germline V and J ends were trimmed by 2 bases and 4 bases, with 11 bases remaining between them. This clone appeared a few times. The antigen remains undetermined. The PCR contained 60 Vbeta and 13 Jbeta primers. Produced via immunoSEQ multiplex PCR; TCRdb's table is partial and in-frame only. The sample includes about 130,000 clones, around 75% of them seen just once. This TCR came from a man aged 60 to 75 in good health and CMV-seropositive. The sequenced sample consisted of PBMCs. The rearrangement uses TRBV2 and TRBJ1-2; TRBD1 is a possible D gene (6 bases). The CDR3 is CASSETGGSYGYTF. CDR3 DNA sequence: TGTGCCAGCAGTGAAACGGGGGGCAGCTATGGCTACACCTTC.